Below are 6 T cell receptor beta chains sequenced from a single sample in a study of T-cell memory formation after mild COVID-19 (dated by TCRdb to the early 2020s). Receptors were amplified or captured by 5' RACE. Instrument on record: Illumina NovaSeq 6000. The public sequencing data were trimmed at Q25 with fastp and processed into clonotypes with MiXCR by TCRdb, which kept only in-frame beta chains. Identical CDR3 protein sequences are pooled into one entry, listed with their most common genes and DNA. Across this sample there are around 300,000 distinct CDR3 sequences, with roughly 15% seen only once. The top ten clones comprise 20% to 25% of the sample. The sequencing sample was made of PBMCs or a T cell subset sorted from them (not recorded which). All receptors derive from a man between 18 and 29 years old who had mild COVID-19 (a few samples of this study predate the infection). The sample titles of this study are shuffled in the database, so cell type and time point are left out; the donor was told from shared clones.

The genes are TRBV21-1 and TRBJ2-1; the table calls TRBD1, which could not be checked here. TRBV21-1 is a documented pseudogene. CDR3 size: 17 residues. The CDR3 sequence is CASSKPMSGRGWNEQFF. CDR3 nucleotide sequence: TGTGCCAGCAGCAAACCCATGAGTGGCAGGGGGTGGAATGAGCAGTTCTTC.

Ten or more counts support this clonotype. The chain combines TRBV5-1 with TRBJ2-3; D is perhaps TRBD1 or TRBD2 (6 bases each). The CDR3 is made up of 14 amino acids. Looked up from germline, CDR1 is SGHRS and CDR2 is YFSETQ. Trimming removed 4 bases from V and 5 bases from J, with 14 bases in between. The CDR3 bases are TGCGCCAGCAGCCAAACGGGGGCTGGAGATACGCAGTATTTT. Its translation: CASSQTGAGDTQYF.

J is TRBJ2-3 and V is TRBV5-1; D call uncertain. The CDR3 totals 14 residues. The V end lost 3 bases, the J end lost 1 base, and 9 bases lay between the germline ends. Germline-derived CDR1 and CDR2 are SGHRS and YFSETQ. This CDR3 reads CASSYYVGTDTQYF. The CDR3, as DNA: TGCGCCAGCAGCTACTACGTAGGCACAGATACGCAGTATTTT.

V gene TRBV10-3 combines with J gene TRBJ2-5; TRBD2 matches at 7 bases. Germline CDR1 is ENHRY and CDR2 is SYGVKD. J was trimmed by 0 bases and V by 8 bases; bases with no gene match: 9. The CDR3 loop spans 15 amino acids. CDR3 nucleotide sequence: TGTGCCATCCGGTCGGGAGGCGGGGACCAAGAGACCCAGTACTTC. Translated, it gives CAIRSGGGDQETQYF.

This clonotype was counted ten times or more. This sequence joins TRBV4-2 and TRBJ1-5; D is perhaps TRBD1 (6 bases). This CDR3 is 18 amino acids long. V was pared by 2 bases and J by 0 bases, with 17 bases between. In germline, CDR1 is LGHNA, CDR2 YNFKEQ. The CDR3 nucleotides read TGTGCCAGCAGCCAAAAAGACAGGCCGCTCTATAGCAATCAGCCCCAGCATTTT. Encoded protein: CASSQKDRPLYSNQPQHF.

The rearrangement links TRBV7-6 to TRBJ2-1, with TRBD2 matching 7 bases. V was pared by 6 bases and J by 12 bases, with 5 bases of the junction left unmatched. From germline, CDR1 is SGHVS and CDR2 FNYEAQ. The CDR3 has 11 residues. In nucleotides, the CDR3 is TGTGCCAGCAGTTGGGGGGAGGGGCAGTTCTTC. Its protein is CASSWGEGQFF.